These 13 T cell receptor beta chains originate from one sample sequenced in a study of blood T cell repertoires in COVID-19 (dated by TCRdb to 2020 to 2022). Library generation was performed with the immunoSEQ multiplex PCR assay. TCRdb limited this immuneACCESS table to in-frame rearrangements with V and J called. A share of clones is missing; checked studies link under half to unresolved V genes, and the rest is unexplained. The sample table shows roughly 89,000 clones, and 80% are seen once. Clones ranked in the top ten supply 10% of the sample. The specimen sequenced was peripheral blood. The origin of the receptors is a woman between 70 and 85 years old with acute or convalescent COVID-19.

The sample holds a few counts of this clone. The chain recombines TRBV15 with TRBJ2-1; 8 bases are shared with TRBD2. Per germline, CDR1 LNHNV and CDR2 YYDKDF (reference sequence). The ends lost 4 bases at V and 9 bases at J; junction bases unmatched: 11. There are 15 residues in the CDR3. Here the CDR3 reads CATSTGSGGSSEQFF. As DNA, the CDR3 is TGTGCCACCAGCACGGGGAGCGGGGGATCTAGTGAGCAGTTCTTC.

The CDR3 loop reads CAYRRQGWNSPLHF. CDR3 bases: TGTGCCTACCGGAGACAGGGGTGGAATTCACCCCTCCACTTT. The chain is built from TRBV30 and TRBJ1-6; the match to TRBD1 covers 8 bases. Losses at the gene ends were 7 bases for V and 7 bases for J; bases not matched to a gene: 9. From germline, CDR1 is GTSNPN and CDR2 SVGIG (reference sequence). The CDR3 spans 14 residues. The variable domain in full, with the rest retrieved from reference TRBV30 and TRBJ1-6, is SQTIHQWPATLVQPVGSPLSLECTVEGTSNPNLYWYRQAAGRGLQLLFYSVGIGQISSEVPQNLSASRPQDRQFILSSKKLLLSDSGFYLCAYRRQGWNSPLHFGNGTRLTVT.

This sequence joins TRBV6-5 and TRBJ2-7; 7 bases align to TRBD1. The J segment lost 0 bases and the V segment lost 6 bases, leaving 8 bases of the junction unmatched. The germline V gene has CDR1 MNHEY and CDR2 SVGAGI. The CDR3 runs to 15 residues. The CDR3 is CASRGQVRISYEQYF. The CDR3 coding sequence is TGTGCCAGCAGAGGACAGGTCAGAATCTCCTACGAGCAGTACTTC.

The rearrangement uses TRBV4-3 and TRBJ1-3; TRBD1 might be the D (5 bases). The ends were cut back, 0 bases at V and 6 bases at J, with 12 bases in the middle. The CDR3 runs to 15 residues. Germline V gene data show CDR1 as LGHNA and CDR2 as YSLEER. The chain's CDR3 is CASSQDFQGVNTIYF. The CDR3 DNA is TGCGCCAGCAGCCAAGATTTCCAGGGTGTAAACACCATATATTTT.

The V call is TRBV24-1, the J call TRBJ2-3; 10 bases are a match to TRBD2. This CDR3 has 17 amino acids. Per the germline V gene, CDR1 is KGHDR and CDR2 is SFDVKD. The V gene end was trimmed by 0 bases and the J gene end by 5 bases; junction bases not matched to a gene: 7. The CDR3 region is CATSDLGLAGVGDTQYF. CDR3 bases: TGTGCCACCAGTGATTTGGGGCTAGCGGGAGTGGGAGATACGCAGTATTTT.

The CDR3 DNA reads TGTGCCAGCAGTTTATTAGCTGGGGCCAACGTCCTGACTTTC. Translating gives CASSLLAGANVLTF. The chain links TRBV28 to TRBJ2-6, with D unclear. The V end was cut by 1 base, the J end by 2 bases, with 3 bases between. Germline V CDR1 and CDR2: MDHEN, SYDVKM. CDR3 length: 14 residues.

The V call is TRBV5-1, the J call TRBJ2-5, with D possibly matching TRBD1 (6 bases). Trimming pared 4 bases from V and 10 bases from J, leaving 20 bases between. Germline V gives CDR1 SGHRS, CDR2 YFSETQ. The CDR3 spans 14 residues. This CDR3 is CASSPGQLHDVQYF. The CDR3 nucleotides read TGCGCCAGCAGCCCAGGACAGTTACATGATGTCCAGTACTTC.

This clone was seen repeatedly, ten times or more. The V call is TRBV5-6, the J call TRBJ1-5, with D perhaps TRBD1 (6 bases). The CDR3 loop spans 15 amino acids. Germline V gene sequence: CDR1 SGHDT, CDR2 YYEEEE. The ends were cut back, 0 bases at V and 1 base at J, with 8 bases in the middle. The CDR3 here is CASSLGQESNQPQHF. As DNA, the CDR3 is TGTGCCAGCAGCTTGGGACAGGAGAGCAATCAGCCCCAGCATTTT.

The chain uses TRBV2 and TRBJ2-1, with 9 nucleotides matching TRBD2. This CDR3 has 15 amino acids. The V gene end was trimmed by 6 bases and the J gene end by 4 bases; junction bases not matched to a gene: 7. CDR1 is SNHLY and CDR2 is FYNNEI in the germline V gene. The CDR3 protein is CASRLGAGGYNEQFF. CDR3 nucleotide sequence: TGTGCCAGCAGGCTAGGCGCGGGGGGGTACAATGAGCAGTTCTTC.

The rearrangement uses TRBV6-4 and TRBJ1-1, with TRBD1 identical over 8 bases. The trim removed 4 bases at V and 4 bases at J, leaving 5 bases unmatched. From germline, CDR1 is MRHNA and CDR2 SNTAGT. The CDR3 is made up of 14 amino acids. CDR3: CASSAETGGTEAFF. CDR3 sequence (DNA): TGTGCCAGCAGTGCCGAAACAGGGGGCACTGAAGCTTTCTTT.

V gene TRBV11-2 combines with J gene TRBJ1-1, with a tentative D call TRBD1 (6 bases). The CDR3 contains 16 residues. From germline, CDR1 is SGHAT and CDR2 FQNNGV. V was cut by 2 bases and J by 4 bases, with 17 bases left in between. This CDR3 is CASSLSLRARGTEAFF. CDR3 DNA sequence: TGTGCCAGCAGCTTAAGTTTAAGGGCCAGGGGCACTGAAGCTTTCTTT.

The chain joins TRBV7-3 to TRBJ2-3; 8 bases agree with TRBD2. The CDR3 totals 15 residues. V was clipped by 1 base and J by 0 bases; unmatched bases: 0. Germline CDR1 reads SGHTA; CDR2 reads FQGTGA. In nucleotides, the CDR3 is TGTGCCAGCAGCTTAAGCGGGGGGAGCACAGATACGCAGTATTTT. It specifies CASSLSGGSTDTQYF.

This clone was seen a few times. The gene calls are TRBV5-4 and TRBJ2-1; 8 bases agree with TRBD2. J lost 3 bases, V lost 3 bases, and 8 bases had no gene match. Looked up from germline, CDR1 is SGHNT and CDR2 is YYREEE (reference sequence). The CDR3 has 16 residues. In DNA form, the CDR3 reads TGTGCCAGCAGCTCAAACCGGGGGGGAAACTACAATGAGCAGTTCTTC. Encoded protein: CASSSNRGGNYNEQFF.